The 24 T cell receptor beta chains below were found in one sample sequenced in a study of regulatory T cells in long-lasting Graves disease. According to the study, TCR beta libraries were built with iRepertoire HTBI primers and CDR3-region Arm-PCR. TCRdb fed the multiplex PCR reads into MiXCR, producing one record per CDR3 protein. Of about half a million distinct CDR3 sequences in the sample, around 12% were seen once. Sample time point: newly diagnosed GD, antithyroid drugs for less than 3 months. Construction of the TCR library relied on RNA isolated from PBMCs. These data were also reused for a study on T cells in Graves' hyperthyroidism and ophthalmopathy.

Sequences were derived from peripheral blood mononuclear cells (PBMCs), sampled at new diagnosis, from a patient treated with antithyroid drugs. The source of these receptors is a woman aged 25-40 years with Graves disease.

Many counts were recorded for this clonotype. The CDR3 DNA reads as TGTGCCAGCAGTTTAATCTCGGCTAGCGGGACAAATGAGCAGTTCTTC. The encoded protein is CASSLISASGTNEQFF. The chain uses TRBV27 and TRBJ2-1; TRBD2 agrees at 9 bases. Trimming removed 2 bases from V and 7 bases from J; junction bases left unmatched: 9. CDR3 length: 16 amino acids. CDR1 is MNHEY and CDR2 is SMNVEV in the germline V gene (reference sequence).

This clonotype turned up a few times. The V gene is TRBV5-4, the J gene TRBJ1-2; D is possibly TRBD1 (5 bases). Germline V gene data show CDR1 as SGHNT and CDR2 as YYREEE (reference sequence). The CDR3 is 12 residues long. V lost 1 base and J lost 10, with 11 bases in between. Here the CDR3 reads CASSLKVGDYTF. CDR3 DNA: TGTGCCAGCAGCTTGAAGGTGGGGGACTACACCTTC.

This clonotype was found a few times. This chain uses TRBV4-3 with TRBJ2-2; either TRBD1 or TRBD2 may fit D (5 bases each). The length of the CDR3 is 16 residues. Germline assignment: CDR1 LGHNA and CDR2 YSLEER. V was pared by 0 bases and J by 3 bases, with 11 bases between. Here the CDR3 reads CASSQDPGRYTGELFF. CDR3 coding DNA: TGCGCCAGCAGCCAAGATCCGGGACGGTACACCGGGGAGCTGTTTTTT.

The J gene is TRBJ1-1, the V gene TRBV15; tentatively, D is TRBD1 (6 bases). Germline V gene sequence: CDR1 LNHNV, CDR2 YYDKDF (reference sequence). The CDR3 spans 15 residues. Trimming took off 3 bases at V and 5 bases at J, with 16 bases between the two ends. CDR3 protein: CATSSEQGSGTEAFF. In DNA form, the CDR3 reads TGTGCCACCAGCAGCGAACAGGGATCCGGAACTGAAGCTTTCTTT.

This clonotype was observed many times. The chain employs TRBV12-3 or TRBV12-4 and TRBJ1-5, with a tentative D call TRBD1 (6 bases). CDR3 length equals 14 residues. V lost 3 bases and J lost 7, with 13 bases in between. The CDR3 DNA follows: TGTGCCAGCAGTTTGCGCAGGGGAGGGCAGCCCCAGCATTTT. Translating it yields CASSLRRGGQPQHF.

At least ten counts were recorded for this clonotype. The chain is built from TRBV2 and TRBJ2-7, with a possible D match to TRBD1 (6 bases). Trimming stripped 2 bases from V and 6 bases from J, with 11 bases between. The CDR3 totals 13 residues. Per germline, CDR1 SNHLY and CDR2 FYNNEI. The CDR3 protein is CASSETRQAEQYF. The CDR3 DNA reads TGTGCCAGCAGTGAAACCCGACAGGCCGAGCAGTACTTC.

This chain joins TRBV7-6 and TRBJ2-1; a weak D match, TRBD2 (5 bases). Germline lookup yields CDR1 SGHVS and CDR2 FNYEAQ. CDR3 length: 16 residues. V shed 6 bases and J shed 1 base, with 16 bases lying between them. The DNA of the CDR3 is TGTGCCAGCAGTACTACTCCGGGGTTATCCTACAATGAGCAGTTCTTC. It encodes CASSTTPGLSYNEQFF.

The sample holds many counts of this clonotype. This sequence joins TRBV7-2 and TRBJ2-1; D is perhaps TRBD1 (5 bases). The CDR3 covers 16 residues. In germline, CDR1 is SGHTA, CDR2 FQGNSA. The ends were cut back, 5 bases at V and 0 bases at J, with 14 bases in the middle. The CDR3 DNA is TGTGCCAGCAGCCTACAGACAGCCCGCTCCTACAATGAGCAGTTCTTC. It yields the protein CASSLQTARSYNEQFF.

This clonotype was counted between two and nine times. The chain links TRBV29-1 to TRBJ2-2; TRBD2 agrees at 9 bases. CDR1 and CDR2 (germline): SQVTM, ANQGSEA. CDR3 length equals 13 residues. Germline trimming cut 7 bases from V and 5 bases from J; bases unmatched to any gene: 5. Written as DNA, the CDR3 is TGCAGCGCACTAGCGGGCGGAACCGGGGAGCTGTTTTTT. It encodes CSALAGGTGELFF.

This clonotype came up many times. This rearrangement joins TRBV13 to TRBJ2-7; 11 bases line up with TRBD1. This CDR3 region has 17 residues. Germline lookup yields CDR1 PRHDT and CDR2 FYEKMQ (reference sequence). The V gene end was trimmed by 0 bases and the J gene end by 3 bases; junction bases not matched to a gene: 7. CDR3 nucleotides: TGTGCCAGCAGCTTAGGGGCCCCCGGGACAGGGGGCTACGAGCAGTACTTC. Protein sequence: CASSLGAPGTGGYEQYF.

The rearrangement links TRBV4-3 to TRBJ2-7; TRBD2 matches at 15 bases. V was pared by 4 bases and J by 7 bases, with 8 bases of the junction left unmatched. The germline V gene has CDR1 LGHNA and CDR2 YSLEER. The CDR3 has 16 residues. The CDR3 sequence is CASSLILGLAGGEQYF. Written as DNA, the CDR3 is TGCGCCAGCAGCCTAATCCTGGGACTAGCGGGAGGTGAGCAGTACTTC.

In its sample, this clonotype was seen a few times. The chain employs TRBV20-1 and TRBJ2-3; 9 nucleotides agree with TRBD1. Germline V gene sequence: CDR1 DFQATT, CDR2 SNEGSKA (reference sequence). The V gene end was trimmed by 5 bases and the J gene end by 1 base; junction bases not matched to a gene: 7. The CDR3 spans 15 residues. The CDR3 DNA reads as TGCAGTGCTGGGAGACAGGGGGATGGCACAGATACGCAGTATTTT. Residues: CSAGRQGDGTDTQYF.

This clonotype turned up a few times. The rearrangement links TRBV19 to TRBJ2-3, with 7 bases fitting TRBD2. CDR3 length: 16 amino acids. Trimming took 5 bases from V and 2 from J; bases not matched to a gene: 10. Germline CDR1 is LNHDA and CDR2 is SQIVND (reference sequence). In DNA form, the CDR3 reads TGTGCCAGTAGTCAAGGGAGGGGCCGCACCACAGATACGCAGTATTTT. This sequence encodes CASSQGRGRTTDTQYF. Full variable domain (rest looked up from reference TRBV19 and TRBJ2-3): DGGITQSPKYLFRKEGQNVTLSCEQNLNHDAMYWYRQDPGQGLRLIYYSQIVNDFQKGDIAEGYSVSREKKESFPLTVTSAQKNPTAFYLCASSQGRGRTTDTQYFGPGTRLTVL.

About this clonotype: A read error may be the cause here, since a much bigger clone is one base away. For the CDR3, the DNA is TGTGCCAGTAGTATCCGGACACAGGGAATCGCTCACTATGGCTACACCTTC. This sequence encodes CASSIRTQGIAHYGYTF. The chain couples TRBV19 to TRBJ1-2; TRBD1 might be the D (6 bases). Between the trimmed V and J ends, which lost 3 bases and 3 bases, there was a span of 20 bases. CDR3 length: 17 amino acids. CDR1 is LNHDA, CDR2 SQIVND, per germline (reference sequence).

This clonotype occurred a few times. The CDR3 region has the DNA TGCGCCAGCAGCCAAGATGCGGGGACCTATACTATCCCCCTCCACTTT. As protein: CASSQDAGTYTIPLHF. V usage is TRBV4-1 and J usage is TRBJ1-6, with a weak D call TRBD1 (5 bases). This CDR3 comprises 16 residues. Germline V gives CDR1 MGHRA, CDR2 YSYEKL. Trimming stripped 0 bases from V and 13 bases from J, with 19 bases between.

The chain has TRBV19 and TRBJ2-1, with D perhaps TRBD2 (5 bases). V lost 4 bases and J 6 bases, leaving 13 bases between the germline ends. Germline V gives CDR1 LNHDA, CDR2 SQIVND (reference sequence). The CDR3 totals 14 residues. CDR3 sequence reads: CASSRADFCNEQFF. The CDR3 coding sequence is TGTGCCAGTAGTAGAGCGGACTTCTGCAATGAGCAGTTCTTC.

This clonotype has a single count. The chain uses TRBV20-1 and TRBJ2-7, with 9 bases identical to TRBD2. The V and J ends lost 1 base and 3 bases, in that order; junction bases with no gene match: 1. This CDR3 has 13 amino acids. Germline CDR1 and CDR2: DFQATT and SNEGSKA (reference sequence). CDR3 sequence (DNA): TGCAGTGCTAGAGGGACTAGCGACTACGAGCAGTACTTC. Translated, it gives CSARGTSDYEQYF.

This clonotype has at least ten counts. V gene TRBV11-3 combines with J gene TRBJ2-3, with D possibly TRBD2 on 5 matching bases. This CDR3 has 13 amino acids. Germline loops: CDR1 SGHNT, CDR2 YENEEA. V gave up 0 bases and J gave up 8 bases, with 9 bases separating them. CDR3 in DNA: TGTGCCAGCAGCTTAGAATCCCGGGGTACGCAGTATTTT. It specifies CASSLESRGTQYF.

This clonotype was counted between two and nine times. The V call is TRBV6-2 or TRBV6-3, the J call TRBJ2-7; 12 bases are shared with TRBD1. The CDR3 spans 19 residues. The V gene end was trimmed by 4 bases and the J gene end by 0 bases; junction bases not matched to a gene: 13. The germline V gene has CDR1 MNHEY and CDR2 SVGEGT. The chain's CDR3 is CASSSRDRGRRVLSYEQYF. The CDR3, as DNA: TGTGCCAGCAGTTCACGGGACAGGGGGCGAAGAGTCCTCTCCTACGAGCAGTACTTC.

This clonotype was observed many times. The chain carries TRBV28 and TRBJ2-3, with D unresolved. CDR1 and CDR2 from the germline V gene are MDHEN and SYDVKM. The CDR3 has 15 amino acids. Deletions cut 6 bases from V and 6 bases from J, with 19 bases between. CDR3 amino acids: CASRPFLVPRDTQYF. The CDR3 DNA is TGTGCCAGCAGGCCCTTTTTGGTGCCAAGGGATACGCAGTATTTT.

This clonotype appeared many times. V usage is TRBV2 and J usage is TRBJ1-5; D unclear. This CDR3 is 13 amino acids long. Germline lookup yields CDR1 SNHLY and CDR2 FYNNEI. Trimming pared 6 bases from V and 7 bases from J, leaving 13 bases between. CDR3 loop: CASRTLETQPQHF. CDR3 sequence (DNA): TGTGCCAGCAGGACACTTGAAACCCAGCCCCAGCATTTT.

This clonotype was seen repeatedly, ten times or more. The CDR3 loop is CASSYSTWAEAFF. CDR3 DNA: TGTGCCAGCAGTTACTCGACCTGGGCTGAAGCTTTCTTT. The chain employs TRBV6-5 and TRBJ1-1; D is ambiguous. CDR1 and CDR2 (germline): MNHEY, SVGAGI. The CDR3 loop spans 13 amino acids. The V and J ends lost 0 bases and 6 bases respectively, with 8 bases between them.

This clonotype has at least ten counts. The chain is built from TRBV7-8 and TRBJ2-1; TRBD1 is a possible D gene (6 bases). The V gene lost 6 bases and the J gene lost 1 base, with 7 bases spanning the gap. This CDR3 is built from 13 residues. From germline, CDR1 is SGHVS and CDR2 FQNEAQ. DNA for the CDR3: TGTGCCAGCAGGACAGGATCCTACAATGAGCAGTTCTTC. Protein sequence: CASRTGSYNEQFF.

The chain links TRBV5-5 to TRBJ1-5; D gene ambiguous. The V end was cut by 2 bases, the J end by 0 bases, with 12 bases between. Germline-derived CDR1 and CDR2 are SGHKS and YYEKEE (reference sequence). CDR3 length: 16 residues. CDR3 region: CASSFGGIYSNQPQHF. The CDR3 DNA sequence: TGTGCCAGCAGCTTTGGAGGAATTTATAGCAATCAGCCCCAGCATTTT.